This T cell receptor beta chain was identified in a study of chronic HIV infection and antiretroviral therapy. The CDR3 has 15 residues. The germline V gene has CDR1 SGHVS and CDR2 FQNEAQ. V was clipped by 6 bases and J by 4 bases, with 17 bases between them. MiXCR, run by TCRdb on the 5' RACE reads, gives a single entry per CDR3 protein. The sample consists of fewer than 40,000 distinct CDR3 sequences, roughly 8.7% of them appearing once. This clonotype appeared a few times. V and J are TRBV7-8 and TRBJ2-3; perhaps TRBD1 as D (6 bases). The receptor comes from an adult who had HIV and had not received antiretroviral therapy, or was an uninfected healthy control (not recorded which). The sample taken for sequencing was peripheral blood. This chain's CDR3 is CASSFEVAGADTQYF. The CDR3 DNA follows: TGTGCCAGCAGTTTCGAGGTGGCAGGGGCAGATACGCAGTATTTT.